These T cell receptor beta chains were read from a single sample in a study of cytotoxic CD8 clonotypes in ibrutinib-treated CLL. Clones were read by immunoSEQ multiplex PCR, and TCRdb kept only the in-frame ones, dropping some. Among 120,000 to 150,000 clones, approximately 80% were seen once, and the ten largest hold about 27%. Here the sequenced sample was PBMCs, taken after 12 months of ibrutinib treatment. The receptors here all came from a human donor with chronic lymphocytic leukemia. CDR3s leave out the opening cysteine and the closing phenylalanine or tryptophan. Where a row states a size, it is once, few, many or the class of an expanded clone; other rows omit it.

TRBV5-8	NA	TRBJ2-7	ASSFSKWGQTYEQY
TRBV7-9	NA	TRBJ1-5	ASSLVEGPPHSNQPQH
TRBV7-9	NA	TRBJ1-1	ASSLDRFAEAF
TRBV9	NA	TRBJ2-7	ASSPRDGPYYEQY
TRBV11-3	NA	TRBJ1-1	ASSPWDRGNTEAF
TRBV4-3	NA	TRBJ2-4	ASSQGMDRGGSTAKNIQY
TRBV2	NA	TRBJ2-5	ASSEFGGVGETQY
TRBV10-3	NA	NA	AISELWGLAAYEQY
TRBV7-9	once	TRBJ2-7	ASSITGTGFHEQY
TRBV10-2	NA	TRBJ2-7	ASSDALGSRTSGRYEQY
TRBV6-1	NA	TRBJ2-7	ASSERQRGPYEQY
TRBV4-1	NA	TRBJ2-1	ASSQDQHYNEQF
TRBV7-3	NA	TRBJ2-3	ASSLSGGRTDTQY
TRBV30	NA	TRBJ2-4	AWTPPGLAKNIQY
TRBV5-1	NA	TRBJ2-3	ASSLAPAGLGTDTQY
TRBV13	NA	TRBJ2-3	ASSLETGGSTDTQY
TRBV30	NA	TRBJ1-2	AWSGVYWRYGYT
TRBV30	NA	TRBJ2-5	AWSVGETQY
TRBV27	NA	TRBJ1-2	ASSLSTGNYGYT
TRBV7-9	NA	TRBJ1-1	ASSLWTGPMNTEAF
TRBV27	NA	TRBJ1-3	ASSLSRQGGNTIY
TRBV6-7	few	TRBJ2-7	ASSPGTEKQY
TRBV30	NA	TRBJ1-4	AWRRPTGGGEKLF
TRBV30	NA	TRBJ1-5	AWSVRGNQPQH
TRBV27	once	TRBJ2-7	ASSGRNYLYEQY
TRBV28	NA	TRBJ1-3	ASSLWGQGARGNTIY
TRBV18	NA	TRBJ2-7	ASSPRDYEQY
TRBV15	NA	TRBJ1-6	ATSVANNSPLH
TRBV4-1	NA	TRBJ2-1	ASSLSGSRTEQF
TRBV28	NA	TRBJ2-7	ASKTSSAYEQY
TRBV6-5	NA	TRBJ2-6	ASSFSHSGANVLT
TRBV29-1	NA	TRBJ2-2	SVDSGGGTGELF
TRBV6-5	NA	TRBJ1-3	ASSYRGKGNTIY
TRBV6-4	NA	TRBJ2-7	ASSDRGGSGSSSYEQY
TRBV6-5	NA	TRBJ1-2	ASSYQAAANYGYT
TRBV28	NA	TRBJ2-7	ASSFRLSVSSYEQY
TRBV5-1	NA	TRBJ1-2	ASSLEGPPSGSAYGYT
TRBV9	NA	TRBJ2-7	ASSAGQGAGYNTDEQY
TRBV6-5	NA	TRBJ1-4	VSIQGRNGKLF
TRBV9	NA	TRBJ2-1	ASSQGGAGNEQF
TRBV7-3	NA	TRBJ2-2	ASSLMAATNTGELF
TRBV7-2	NA	TRBJ1-4	ASSLAPGTDIEKLF
TRBV30	NA	TRBJ1-3	AWIDRLSGNTIY
TRBV18	NA	TRBJ1-2	ASSPLTGAQAGYGYT
TRBV11-2	NA	TRBJ2-2	ASSLGSYVGELF
TRBV28	few	TRBJ1-3	ASTAGGTGNTIY
TRBV10-3	NA	TRBJ2-1	AMGLAGDNEQF
TRBV30	NA	TRBJ2-3	AWSTGGGDTQY
TRBV6-5	NA	TRBJ1-6	ASSLQGASPLH
TRBV19	NA	TRBJ2-5	ASSSRVAGGRETQY